The rows below give T cell receptor beta chains drawn from one sample of a study of T-cell reconstitution after alpha-beta-depleted transplantation in children. TCRdb reprocessed the PCR reads with MiXCR, giving one entry per CDR3 protein. The sample lists approximately 200,000 distinct CDR3 sequences; roughly 15% were seen once. The sample was PBMCs from the stem cell graft donor, taken from the stem cell graft. The receptors originated from a human donor who donated a stem cell graft to a child with acute lymphoblastic leukemia. CDR3s include the opening cysteine and the closing phenylalanine or tryptophan. The D gene is left open where the match is weak. A row's size may be missing; if present it is once, few, many or a size class.

cdr3_nt: TGTGCCAGCAGTTCGATCGGACTAGCGGGAGTGAACGGGGAGCTGTTTTTT; cdr3_aa: CASSSIGLAGVNGELFF; cdr3_length: 17; d_call: TRBD2; clone_size: .; v_call: TRBV27; j_call: TRBJ2-2
cdr3_nt: TGTGCCTGGAGTGTACGAGGGACCACAGTCAGGTATAGCAATCAGCCCCAGCATTTT; cdr3_aa: CAWSVRGTTVRYSNQPQHF; cdr3_length: 19; d_call: .; clone_size: .; v_call: TRBV30; j_call: TRBJ1-5
cdr3_nt: TGTGCCAGCAGCTTAGGTGCGGGAGAGCAGTTCTTC; cdr3_aa: CASSLGAGEQFF; cdr3_length: 12; d_call: .; clone_size: many; v_call: TRBV11-2; j_call: TRBJ2-1
cdr3_nt: TGTGCCAGCAGTTTAGTGTTCCCCAAGAATGAAAAACTGTTTTTT; cdr3_aa: CASSLVFPKNEKLFF; cdr3_length: 15; d_call: .; clone_size: many; v_call: TRBV12-3/TRBV12-4; j_call: TRBJ1-4
cdr3_nt: TGCGCCAGCAGCTTGGCCTTACTCACCGAGACATCAGCCAAAAACATTCAGTACTTC; cdr3_aa: CASSLALLTETSAKNIQYF; cdr3_length: 19; d_call: .; clone_size: many; v_call: TRBV5-1; j_call: TRBJ2-4
cdr3_nt: TGCGCCAGCAGCTTCCGACTAGGGTCGACCCAGTACTTC; cdr3_aa: CASSFRLGSTQYF; cdr3_length: 13; d_call: .; clone_size: .; v_call: TRBV5-1; j_call: TRBJ2-5
cdr3_nt: TGTGCCAGCAGTTTGCTAAGCTTCAATGAGCAGTTCTTC; cdr3_aa: CASSLLSFNEQFF; cdr3_length: 13; d_call: .; clone_size: many; v_call: TRBV12-3/TRBV12-4; j_call: TRBJ2-1
cdr3_nt: TGCGCCAGCAGCTTGGACCACACTGAAGCTTTCTTT; cdr3_aa: CASSLDHTEAFF; cdr3_length: 12; d_call: .; clone_size: many; v_call: TRBV5-1; j_call: TRBJ1-1
cdr3_nt: TGCGCCAGCAGCCCCATTGGGGGGGCTGAAGCTTTCTTT; cdr3_aa: CASSPIGGAEAFF; cdr3_length: 13; d_call: .; clone_size: many; v_call: TRBV5-1; j_call: TRBJ1-1
cdr3_nt: TGTGCCAGCAGCTTAGTACCGGGACTCCGTACGCAGTATTTT; cdr3_aa: CASSLVPGLRTQYF; cdr3_length: 14; d_call: .; clone_size: many; v_call: TRBV7-2; j_call: TRBJ2-3
cdr3_nt: TGTGCCAGCACGGGACAGATGGACACTGAAGCTTTCTTT; cdr3_aa: CASTGQMDTEAFF; cdr3_length: 13; d_call: TRBD1; clone_size: many; v_call: TRBV6-1; j_call: TRBJ1-1
cdr3_nt: TGTGCCAGCAGTTACCAGGGCTCCGATAATTCACCCCTCCACTTT; cdr3_aa: CASSYQGSDNSPLHF; cdr3_length: 15; d_call: .; clone_size: many; v_call: TRBV6-5; j_call: TRBJ1-6
cdr3_nt: TGCGCCAGCAGCTTGTCTCCTAGCGGGAGAAACGGGGAGCTGTTTTTT; cdr3_aa: CASSLSPSGRNGELFF; cdr3_length: 16; d_call: TRBD2; clone_size: few; v_call: TRBV5-1; j_call: TRBJ2-2
cdr3_nt: TGTGCCAGCAGCTTAGAGCCCCGGAGCAATCAGCCCCAGCATTTT; cdr3_aa: CASSLEPRSNQPQHF; cdr3_length: 15; d_call: .; clone_size: many; v_call: TRBV7-2; j_call: TRBJ1-5
cdr3_nt: TGTGCCAGCAGCCCCTCGGGATCCGATACGCAGTATTTT; cdr3_aa: CASSPSGSDTQYF; cdr3_length: 13; d_call: .; clone_size: .; v_call: TRBV7-9; j_call: TRBJ2-3
cdr3_nt: TGCGCCAGCAGCCTGACTAGCGGGAACACCGGGGAGCTGTTTTTT; cdr3_aa: CASSLTSGNTGELFF; cdr3_length: 15; d_call: TRBD2; clone_size: many; v_call: TRBV10-2; j_call: TRBJ2-2
cdr3_nt: TGCGCCAGCAGCCGGACTAGCGTGTTGGTCACCGGGGAGCTGTTTTTT; cdr3_aa: CASSRTSVLVTGELFF; cdr3_length: 16; d_call: TRBD2; clone_size: .; v_call: TRBV5-1; j_call: TRBJ2-2
cdr3_nt: TGTGCCAGCAGTTTATTTGTGCAGGTTGAGCAGTTCTTC; cdr3_aa: CASSLFVQVEQFF; cdr3_length: 13; d_call: .; clone_size: many; v_call: TRBV12-3/TRBV12-4; j_call: TRBJ2-1
cdr3_nt: TGCACACAAGGGACGTCGTACAATGAGCAGTTCTTC; cdr3_aa: CTQGTSYNEQFF; cdr3_length: 12; d_call: .; clone_size: .; v_call: TRBV5-1; j_call: TRBJ2-1
cdr3_nt: TGCGCCAGCAGCTTATTGACTAGCGCCGGGGGGAATGAGCAGTTCTTC; cdr3_aa: CASSLLTSAGGNEQFF; cdr3_length: 16; d_call: TRBD2; clone_size: many; v_call: TRBV5-1; j_call: TRBJ2-1
cdr3_nt: TGTGCCAGCAGCTTCCAGACTAGCGGATTCAACAATGAGCAGTTCTTC; cdr3_aa: CASSFQTSGFNNEQFF; cdr3_length: 16; d_call: TRBD2; clone_size: many; v_call: TRBV13; j_call: TRBJ2-1
cdr3_nt: TGTGCCAGCAGCTTAGAACGCGGAGAGACCCAGTACTTC; cdr3_aa: CASSLERGETQYF; cdr3_length: 13; d_call: .; clone_size: many; v_call: TRBV7-2; j_call: TRBJ2-5
cdr3_nt: TGTGCCAGCAGCGGCGGGTTTGGAGGCTACACCTTC; cdr3_aa: CASSGGFGGYTF; cdr3_length: 12; d_call: .; clone_size: many; v_call: TRBV7-2; j_call: TRBJ1-2
cdr3_nt: TGTGCCATCAGTGAGTCGAAAGTGGGAGGGTACGAGACCCAGTACTTC; cdr3_aa: CAISESKVGGYETQYF; cdr3_length: 16; d_call: TRBD2; clone_size: many; v_call: TRBV10-3; j_call: TRBJ2-5
cdr3_nt: TGTGCCAGCAGTTCCGGGGGGGAGCAGTACTTC; cdr3_aa: CASSSGGEQYF; cdr3_length: 11; d_call: TRBD2; clone_size: many; v_call: TRBV28; j_call: TRBJ2-7
cdr3_nt: TGTGCCAGCGCCCGACTTAAATTGACAGGGGAAGGCGAGCAGTACTTC; cdr3_aa: CASARLKLTGEGEQYF; cdr3_length: 16; d_call: TRBD1; clone_size: .; v_call: TRBV27; j_call: TRBJ2-7
cdr3_nt: TGCAGTGCTAGGGGGGACAGGGCTGAAGCTTTCTTT; cdr3_aa: CSARGDRAEAFF; cdr3_length: 12; d_call: TRBD1; clone_size: few; v_call: TRBV20-1; j_call: TRBJ1-1
cdr3_nt: TGTGCCAGCAATCCGTGGCAGGGAAGAGCCAACGTCCTGACTTTC; cdr3_aa: CASNPWQGRANVLTF; cdr3_length: 15; d_call: .; clone_size: many; v_call: TRBV5-6; j_call: TRBJ2-6
cdr3_nt: TGCAGTGCTAGAAGGGACAGGGAATACGAGCAGTACTTC; cdr3_aa: CSARRDREYEQYF; cdr3_length: 13; d_call: TRBD1; clone_size: many; v_call: TRBV20-1; j_call: TRBJ2-7
cdr3_nt: TGTGCCAGCAGCCACCTAGGGCCTATGAACACTGAAGCTTTCTTT; cdr3_aa: CASSHLGPMNTEAFF; cdr3_length: 15; d_call: .; clone_size: many; v_call: TRBV27; j_call: TRBJ1-1
cdr3_nt: TGTGCCAGCAGCTCCGGGATTCTTGATGCAGATACGCAGTATTTT; cdr3_aa: CASSSGILDADTQYF; cdr3_length: 15; d_call: .; clone_size: .; v_call: TRBV28; j_call: TRBJ2-3
cdr3_nt: TGCGCCAGCAGCCCCGGTCGGACAGGACGAACCTACGAGCAGTACTTC; cdr3_aa: CASSPGRTGRTYEQYF; cdr3_length: 16; d_call: TRBD1; clone_size: few; v_call: TRBV5-1; j_call: TRBJ2-7
cdr3_nt: TGCAGTGCTTCCCCTCGACTAGCGGGGCGAGGGCAGTACTTC; cdr3_aa: CSASPRLAGRGQYF; cdr3_length: 14; d_call: TRBD2; clone_size: many; v_call: TRBV20-1; j_call: TRBJ2-7
cdr3_nt: TGTGCCAGCAGTCAATCGGGATACGAGCAGTACTTC; cdr3_aa: CASSQSGYEQYF; cdr3_length: 12; d_call: .; clone_size: .; v_call: TRBV2; j_call: TRBJ2-7
cdr3_nt: TGTGCCAGCAGCTTAACCGGGGGGAGGGGGAGAGCCGATAATTCACCCCTCCACTTT; cdr3_aa: CASSLTGGRGRADNSPLHF; cdr3_length: 19; d_call: .; clone_size: many; v_call: TRBV7-2; j_call: TRBJ1-6
cdr3_nt: TGTGCCAGCTCACCATCCGAACTTGAAGCCCTAAGAGGAAAACTGTTTTTT; cdr3_aa: CASSPSELEALRGKLFF; cdr3_length: 17; d_call: .; clone_size: .; v_call: TRBV18; j_call: TRBJ1-4
cdr3_nt: TGCAGTGCTATCGGGCGGCATATGAACACTGAAGCTTTCTTT; cdr3_aa: CSAIGRHMNTEAFF; cdr3_length: 14; d_call: .; clone_size: many; v_call: TRBV20-1; j_call: TRBJ1-1
cdr3_nt: TGTGCCAGCACCCGACAGGGGGCCTCTGGCTACACCTTC; cdr3_aa: CASTRQGASGYTF; cdr3_length: 13; d_call: TRBD1; clone_size: many; v_call: TRBV27; j_call: TRBJ1-2
cdr3_nt: TGTGCCAGCAGGGCCTCTCTTAGCGGGAGCTCGGATACGCAGTATTTT; cdr3_aa: CASRASLSGSSDTQYF; cdr3_length: 16; d_call: TRBD2; clone_size: many; v_call: TRBV12-3/TRBV12-4; j_call: TRBJ2-3
cdr3_nt: TGTGCCAGCAGCCAAGCCAGTGGTGCCGCTACTCGCCAAGAGACCCAGTACTTC; cdr3_aa: CASSQASGAATRQETQYF; cdr3_length: 18; d_call: .; clone_size: .; v_call: TRBV3-1; j_call: TRBJ2-5
cdr3_nt: TGCAGTGCTAGTGTATCCAGGGCTCGGGGCTACACCTTC; cdr3_aa: CSASVSRARGYTF; cdr3_length: 13; d_call: .; clone_size: .; v_call: TRBV20-1; j_call: TRBJ1-2
cdr3_nt: TGTGCCAGCAGCCCCTTAGGTATTCATGGCTACACCTTC; cdr3_aa: CASSPLGIHGYTF; cdr3_length: 13; d_call: .; clone_size: many; v_call: TRBV7-8; j_call: TRBJ1-2
cdr3_nt: TGCAGTGCTAGAGGACGGACAGAGCCACAAGAGACCCAGTACTTC; cdr3_aa: CSARGRTEPQETQYF; cdr3_length: 15; d_call: .; clone_size: many; v_call: TRBV20-1; j_call: TRBJ2-5
cdr3_nt: TGTGCCAGCAGCTTATTCGGAGAAGCTTTCTTT; cdr3_aa: CASSLFGEAFF; cdr3_length: 11; d_call: .; clone_size: .; v_call: TRBV7-9; j_call: TRBJ1-1
cdr3_nt: TGTGCCAGTTTCGGGACGGACTCTGGGGGCTACACCTTC; cdr3_aa: CASFGTDSGGYTF; cdr3_length: 13; d_call: .; clone_size: many; v_call: TRBV12-3/TRBV12-4; j_call: TRBJ1-2
cdr3_nt: TGTGCCAGCAGCTTAAAAGGGTCGAGCTCCTACGAGCAGTACTTC; cdr3_aa: CASSLKGSSSYEQYF; cdr3_length: 15; d_call: .; clone_size: many; v_call: TRBV7-9; j_call: TRBJ2-7
cdr3_nt: TGCGCCAGCCAGAACCCGAACACCGGGGAGCTGTTTTTT; cdr3_aa: CASQNPNTGELFF; cdr3_length: 13; d_call: .; clone_size: many; v_call: TRBV5-1; j_call: TRBJ2-2
cdr3_nt: TGTGCCAGCAGTGAACAGGCCCTCCTGTTCACAGATACGCAGTATTTT; cdr3_aa: CASSEQALLFTDTQYF; cdr3_length: 16; d_call: .; clone_size: many; v_call: TRBV2; j_call: TRBJ2-3
cdr3_nt: TGTGCCAGCAGCCATTCATTGGATGAGCAGTTCTTC; cdr3_aa: CASSHSLDEQFF; cdr3_length: 12; d_call: .; clone_size: many; v_call: TRBV11-2; j_call: TRBJ2-1
cdr3_nt: TGCGCCAGCAGCCAACGACAGGGGGCTTGGGGCACTGAAGCTTTCTTT; cdr3_aa: CASSQRQGAWGTEAFF; cdr3_length: 16; d_call: TRBD1; clone_size: many; v_call: TRBV5-1; j_call: TRBJ1-1
cdr3_nt: TGCGCCAGCAGCTTTCGAACGGGGTTCAACACAGATACGCAGTATTTT; cdr3_aa: CASSFRTGFNTDTQYF; cdr3_length: 16; d_call: .; clone_size: many; v_call: TRBV5-1; j_call: TRBJ2-3
cdr3_nt: TGTGCCAGCAGTTTTGGGGGCAGGGAGGTCCCCCCCTTC; cdr3_aa: CASSFGGREVPPF; cdr3_length: 13; d_call: .; clone_size: few; v_call: TRBV28; j_call: TRBJ2-7
cdr3_nt: TGTGCCATTAGGCACGAGTCTCGTACCCCAGATACGCAGTATTTT; cdr3_aa: CAIRHESRTPDTQYF; cdr3_length: 15; d_call: .; clone_size: many; v_call: TRBV10-3; j_call: TRBJ2-3